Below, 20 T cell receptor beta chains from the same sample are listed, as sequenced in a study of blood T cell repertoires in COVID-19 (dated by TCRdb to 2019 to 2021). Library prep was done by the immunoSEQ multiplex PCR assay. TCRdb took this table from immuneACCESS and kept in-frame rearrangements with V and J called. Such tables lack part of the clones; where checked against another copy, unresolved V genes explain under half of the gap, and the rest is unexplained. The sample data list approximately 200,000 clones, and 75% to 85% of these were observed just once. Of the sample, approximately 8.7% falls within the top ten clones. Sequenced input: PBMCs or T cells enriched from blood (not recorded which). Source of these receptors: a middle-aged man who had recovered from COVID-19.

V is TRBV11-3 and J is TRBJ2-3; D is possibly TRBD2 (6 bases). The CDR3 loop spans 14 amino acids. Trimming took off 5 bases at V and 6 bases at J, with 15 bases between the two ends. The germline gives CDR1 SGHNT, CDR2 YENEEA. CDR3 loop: CASSGGSLFDTQYF. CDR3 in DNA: TGTGCCAGCAGCGGGGGGTCACTTTTCGATACGCAGTATTTT.

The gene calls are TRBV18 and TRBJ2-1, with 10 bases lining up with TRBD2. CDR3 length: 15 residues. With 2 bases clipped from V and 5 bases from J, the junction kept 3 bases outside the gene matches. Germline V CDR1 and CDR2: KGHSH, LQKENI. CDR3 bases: TGTGCCAGCTCACCAGGAGCGGGGGGGCACAATGAGCAGTTCTTC. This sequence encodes CASSPGAGGHNEQFF.

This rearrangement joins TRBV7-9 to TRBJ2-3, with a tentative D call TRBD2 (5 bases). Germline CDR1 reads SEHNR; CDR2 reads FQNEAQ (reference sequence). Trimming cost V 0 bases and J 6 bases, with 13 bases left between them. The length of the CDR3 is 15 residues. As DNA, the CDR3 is TGTGCCAGCAGCTTAGCGCTAGGCGGGTCGGATACGCAGTATTTT. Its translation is CASSLALGGSDTQYF. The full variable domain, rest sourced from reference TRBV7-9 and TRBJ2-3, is DTGVSQNPRHKITKRGQNVTFRCDPISEHNRLYWYRQTLGQGPEFLTYFQNEAQLEKSRLLSDRFSAERPKGSFSTLEIQRTEQGDSAMYLCASSLALGGSDTQYFGPGTRLTVL.

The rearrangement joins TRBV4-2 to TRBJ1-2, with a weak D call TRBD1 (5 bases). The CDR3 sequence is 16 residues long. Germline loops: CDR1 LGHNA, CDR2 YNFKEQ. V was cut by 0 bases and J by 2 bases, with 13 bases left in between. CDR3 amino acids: CASSQDPDIPNYGYTF. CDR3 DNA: TGTGCCAGCAGCCAAGATCCGGACATCCCAAACTATGGCTACACCTTC.

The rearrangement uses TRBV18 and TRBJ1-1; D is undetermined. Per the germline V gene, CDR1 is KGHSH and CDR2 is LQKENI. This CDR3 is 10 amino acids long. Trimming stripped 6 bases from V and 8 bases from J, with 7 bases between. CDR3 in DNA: TGTGCCAGCTCCGACGGGGAAGCTTTCTTT. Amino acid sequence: CASSDGEAFF.

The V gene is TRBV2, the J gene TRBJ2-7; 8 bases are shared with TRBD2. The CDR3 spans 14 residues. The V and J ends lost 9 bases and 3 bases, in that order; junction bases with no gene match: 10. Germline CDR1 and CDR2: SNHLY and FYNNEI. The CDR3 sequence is CASVTGGPRYEQYF. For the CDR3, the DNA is TGTGCCAGTGTTACGGGAGGGCCGCGCTACGAGCAGTACTTC.

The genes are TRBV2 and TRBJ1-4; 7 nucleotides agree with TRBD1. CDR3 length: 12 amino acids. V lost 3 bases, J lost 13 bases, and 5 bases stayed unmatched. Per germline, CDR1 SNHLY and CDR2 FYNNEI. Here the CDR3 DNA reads TGTGCCAGCAGTGAGGAGGACAGGCCACTGTTTTTT. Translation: CASSEEDRPLFF.

The CDR3 spells CASSSTRTGGTETQYF. Here the CDR3 DNA reads TGTGCCAGTAGTTCCACTCGGACAGGGGGTACGGAGACCCAGTACTTC. J is TRBJ2-5 and V is TRBV19; 10 bases map to TRBD1. The CDR3 contains 16 residues. Unmatched junction bases numbered 11, after V lost 5 bases and J lost 5 bases. Per the germline V gene, CDR1 is LNHDA and CDR2 is SQIVND (reference sequence).

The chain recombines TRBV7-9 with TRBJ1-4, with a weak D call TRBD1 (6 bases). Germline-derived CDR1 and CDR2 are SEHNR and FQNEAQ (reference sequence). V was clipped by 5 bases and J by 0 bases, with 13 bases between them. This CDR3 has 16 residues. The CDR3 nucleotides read TGTGCCAGCAGCCCCGGACAGAGGACAACTAATGAAAAACTGTTTTTT. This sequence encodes CASSPGQRTTNEKLFF.

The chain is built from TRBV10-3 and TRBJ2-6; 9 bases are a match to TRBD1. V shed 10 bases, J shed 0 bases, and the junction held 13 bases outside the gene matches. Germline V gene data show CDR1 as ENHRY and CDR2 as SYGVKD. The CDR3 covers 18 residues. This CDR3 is CATGNAGQGNSGANVLTF. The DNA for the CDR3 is TGTGCCACCGGGAACGCGGGACAGGGAAACTCTGGGGCCAACGTCCTGACTTTC.

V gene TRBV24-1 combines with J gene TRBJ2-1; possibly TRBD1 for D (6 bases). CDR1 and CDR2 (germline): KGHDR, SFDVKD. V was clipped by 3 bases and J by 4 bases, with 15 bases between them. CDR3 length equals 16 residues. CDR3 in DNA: TGTGCCACCAGTGATCAGACAGGAGGAAGGTACAATGAGCAGTTCTTC. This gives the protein CATSDQTGGRYNEQFF.

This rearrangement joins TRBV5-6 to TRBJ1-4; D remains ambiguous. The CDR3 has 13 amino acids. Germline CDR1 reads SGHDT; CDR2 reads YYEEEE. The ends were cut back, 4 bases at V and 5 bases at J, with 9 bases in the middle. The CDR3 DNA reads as TGTGCCAGCAGCCCAGGTCTGAATGAAAAACTGTTTTTT. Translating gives CASSPGLNEKLFF.

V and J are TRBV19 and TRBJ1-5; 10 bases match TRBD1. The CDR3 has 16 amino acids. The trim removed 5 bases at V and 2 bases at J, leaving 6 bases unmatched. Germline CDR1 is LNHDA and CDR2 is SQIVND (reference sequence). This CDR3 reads CASSSRTGGRNQPQHF. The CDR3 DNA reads TGTGCCAGTAGTTCGAGGACAGGGGGTCGCAATCAGCCCCAGCATTTT. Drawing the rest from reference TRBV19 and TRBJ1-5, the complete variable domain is DGGITQSPKYLFRKEGQNVTLSCEQNLNHDAMYWYRQDPGQGLRLIYYSQIVNDFQKGDIAEGYSVSREKKESFPLTVTSAQKNPTAFYLCASSSRTGGRNQPQHFGDGTRLSIL.

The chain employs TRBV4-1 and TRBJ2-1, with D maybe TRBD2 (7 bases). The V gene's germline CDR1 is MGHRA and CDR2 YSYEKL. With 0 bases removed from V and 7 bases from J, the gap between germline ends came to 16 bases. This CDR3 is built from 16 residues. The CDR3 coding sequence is TGCGCCAGCAGCCAAGATGGGAGAGGGGGGGGAAATGAGCAGTTCTTC. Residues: CASSQDGRGGGNEQFF.

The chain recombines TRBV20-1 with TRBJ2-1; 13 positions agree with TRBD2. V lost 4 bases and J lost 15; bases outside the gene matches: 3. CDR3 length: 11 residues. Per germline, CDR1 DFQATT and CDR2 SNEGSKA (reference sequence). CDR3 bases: TGCAGTGCTATGACTAGCGGGAGGCGGTTCTTC. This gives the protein CSAMTSGRRFF.

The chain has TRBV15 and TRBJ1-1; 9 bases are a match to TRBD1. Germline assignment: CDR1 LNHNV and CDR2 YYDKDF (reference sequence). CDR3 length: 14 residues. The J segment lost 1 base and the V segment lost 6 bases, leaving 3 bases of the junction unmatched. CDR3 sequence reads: CATSIQGANTEAFF. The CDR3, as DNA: TGTGCCACCAGTATACAGGGGGCGAACACTGAAGCTTTCTTT.

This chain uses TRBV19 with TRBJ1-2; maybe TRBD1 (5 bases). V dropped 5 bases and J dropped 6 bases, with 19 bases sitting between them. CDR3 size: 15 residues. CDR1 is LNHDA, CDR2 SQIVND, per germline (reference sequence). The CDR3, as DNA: TGTGCCAGTAGTCCGGGGGTCACGGAGTGGGATGGCTACACCTTC. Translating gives CASSPGVTEWDGYTF.

CDR3: CASSLEGNNSPLHF. Written as DNA, the CDR3 is TGCGCCAGCAGCTTGGAGGGGAATAATTCACCCCTCCACTTT. The chain links TRBV5-1 to TRBJ1-6, with D possibly being TRBD1 (5 bases). Trimming removed 0 bases at V and 5 bases at J, with 6 bases between. The CDR3 contains 14 residues. CDR1 and CDR2 (germline): SGHRS, YFSETQ. Together with reference TRBV5-1 and TRBJ1-6, the CDR3 gives the full variable domain: KAGVTQTPRYLIKTRGQQVTLSCSPISGHRSVSWYQQTPGQGLQFLFEYFSETQRNKGNFPGRFSGRQFSNSRSEMNVSTLELGDSALYLCASSLEGNNSPLHFGNGTRLTVT.

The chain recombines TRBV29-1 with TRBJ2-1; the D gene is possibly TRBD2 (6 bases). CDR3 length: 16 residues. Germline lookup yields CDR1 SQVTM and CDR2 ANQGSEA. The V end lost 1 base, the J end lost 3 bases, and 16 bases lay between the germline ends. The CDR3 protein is CSVEVGGSAFYNEQFF. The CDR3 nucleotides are TGCAGCGTTGAAGTTGGGGGGTCCGCATTCTACAATGAGCAGTTCTTC.

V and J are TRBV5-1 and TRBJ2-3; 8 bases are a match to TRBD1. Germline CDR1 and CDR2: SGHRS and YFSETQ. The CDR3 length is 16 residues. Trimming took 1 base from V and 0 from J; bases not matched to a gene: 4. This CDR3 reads CASSLIYRGSTDTQYF. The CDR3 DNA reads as TGCGCCAGCAGCTTGATATACAGGGGGAGCACAGATACGCAGTATTTT. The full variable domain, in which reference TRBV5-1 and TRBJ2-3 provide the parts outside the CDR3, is KAGVTQTPRYLIKTRGQQVTLSCSPISGHRSVSWYQQTPGQGLQFLFEYFSETQRNKGNFPGRFSGRQFSNSRSEMNVSTLELGDSALYLCASSLIYRGSTDTQYFGPGTRLTVL.